This T cell receptor (beta chain) originates from a study of cytomegalovirus exposure and HLA in healthy donors. Overall study findings and caveats: Reported performance of the classifier showed diagnosis of cytomegalovirus status with high specificity and sensitivity.

This table comes from immunoSEQ multiplex PCR, and its TCRdb copy is limited to in-frame clones, with some not included. The sample carries 300,000 to 350,000 clones, nearly 90% recorded once. Trimming took 5 bases from V and 0 from J, leaving 11 bases between them. Germline-derived CDR1 and CDR2 are SQVTM and ANQGSEA. The CDR3 length is 14 residues. As concerns this clone: Its antigen remains unknown.

The receptor was derived from a man aged 25-45 years in good health and CMV-seronegative. V gene TRBV29-1 combines with J gene TRBJ1-5; TRBD1 is a possible D gene (5 bases). Sample: PBMCs. The CDR3 loop is CSVSTANSNQPQHF. In DNA, the CDR3 is TGCAGCGTTTCGACAGCAAATAGCAATCAGCCCCAGCATTTT.